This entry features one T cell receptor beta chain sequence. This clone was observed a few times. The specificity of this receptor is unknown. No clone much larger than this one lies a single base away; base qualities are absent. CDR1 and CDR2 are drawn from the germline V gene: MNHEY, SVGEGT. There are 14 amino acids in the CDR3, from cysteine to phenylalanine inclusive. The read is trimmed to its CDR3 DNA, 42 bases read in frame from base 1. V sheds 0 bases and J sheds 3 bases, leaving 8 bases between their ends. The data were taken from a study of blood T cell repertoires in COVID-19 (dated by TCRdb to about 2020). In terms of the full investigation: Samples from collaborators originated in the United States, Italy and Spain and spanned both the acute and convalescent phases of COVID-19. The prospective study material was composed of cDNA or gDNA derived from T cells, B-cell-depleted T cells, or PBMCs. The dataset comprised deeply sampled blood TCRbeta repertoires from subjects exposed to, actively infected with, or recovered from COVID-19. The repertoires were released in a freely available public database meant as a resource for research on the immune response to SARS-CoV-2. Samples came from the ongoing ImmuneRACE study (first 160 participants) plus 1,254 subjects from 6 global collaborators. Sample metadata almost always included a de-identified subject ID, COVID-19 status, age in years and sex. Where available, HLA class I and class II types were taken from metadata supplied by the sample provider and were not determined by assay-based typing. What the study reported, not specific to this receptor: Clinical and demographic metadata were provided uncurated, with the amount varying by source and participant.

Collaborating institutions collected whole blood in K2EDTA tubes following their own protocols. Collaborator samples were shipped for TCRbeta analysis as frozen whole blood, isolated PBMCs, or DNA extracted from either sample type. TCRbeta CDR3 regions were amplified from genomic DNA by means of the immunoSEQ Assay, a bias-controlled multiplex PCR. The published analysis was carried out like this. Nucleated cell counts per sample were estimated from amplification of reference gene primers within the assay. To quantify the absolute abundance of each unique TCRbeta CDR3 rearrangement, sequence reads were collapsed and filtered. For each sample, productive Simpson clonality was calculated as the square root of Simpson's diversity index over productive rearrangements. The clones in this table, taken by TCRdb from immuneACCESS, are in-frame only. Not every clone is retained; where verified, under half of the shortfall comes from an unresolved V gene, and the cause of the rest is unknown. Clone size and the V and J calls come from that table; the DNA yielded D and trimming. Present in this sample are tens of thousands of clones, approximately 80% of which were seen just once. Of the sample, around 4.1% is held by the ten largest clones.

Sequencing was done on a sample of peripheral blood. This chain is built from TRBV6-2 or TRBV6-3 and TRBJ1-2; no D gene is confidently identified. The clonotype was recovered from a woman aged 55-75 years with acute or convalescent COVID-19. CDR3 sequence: CASSYSRADYGYTF. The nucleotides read TGTGCCAGCAGTTACTCGAGGGCGGACTATGGCTACACCTTC.